The 18 T cell receptor beta chains below come from one sample, sequenced in a study of control samples from healthy donors and cancer patients. Repertoires were generated with immunoSEQ multiplex PCR, while TCRdb's copy carries only in-frame clones and drops some. Among approximately 100,000 clones listed, over 75% were seen once. Sequencing was done on a sample of blood. Receptors were obtained from a woman under 30 in good health.

The chain recombines TRBV6-5 with TRBJ1-5; 7 bases align to TRBD1. J was trimmed by 0 bases and V by 6 bases; bases with no gene match: 5. The CDR3 has 15 residues. Germline loops: CDR1 MNHEY, CDR2 SVGAGI. DNA of the CDR3: TGTGCCAGCAGCGGACAGGTCAATAGCAATCAGCCCCAGCATTTT. It specifies CASSGQVNSNQPQHF.

A few counts support this clone. This sequence joins TRBV5-4 and TRBJ1-3; a weak D match, TRBD1 (5 bases). This CDR3 has 16 residues. V was trimmed by 4 bases and J by 4 bases, leaving 18 bases between them. Germline CDR1 is SGHNT and CDR2 is YYREEE (reference sequence). DNA for the CDR3: TGTGCCAGCAGCCGTTCTCAGGGATTTATAGGAAACACCATATATTTT. It codes for CASSRSQGFIGNTIYF.

This rearrangement joins TRBV7-2 to TRBJ2-3, with 8 bases lining up with TRBD1. The junction had 5 bases not matched to a gene; V was cut back by 2 bases and J by 4 bases. CDR3 length: 15 amino acids. Germline V gene lookup returns CDR1 SGHTA and CDR2 FQGNSA. For the CDR3, the DNA is TGTGCCAGCAGCTTAAAGAAGGGACAGGCAGATACGCAGTATTTT. It codes for CASSLKKGQADTQYF.

The rearrangement links TRBV24-1 to TRBJ1-1; no firm D call. V was pared by 5 bases and J by 4 bases, with 10 bases between. CDR1 and CDR2 (germline): KGHDR, SFDVKD. The CDR3 consists of 13 residues. The CDR3 nucleotides are TGTGCCACCAGTGCTGGGTGGGGCACTGAAGCTTTCTTT. This codes for CATSAGWGTEAFF.

This clone was picked up one time. The J gene is TRBJ1-1, the V gene TRBV4-1; no definite D call. The CDR3 extends over 13 amino acids. Trimming shortened V by 0 bases and J by 4 bases, and 6 bases separated the two germline ends. CDR1 MGHRA and CDR2 YSYEKL come from the germline V gene. CDR3 in DNA: TGCGCCAGCAGCCAAGAAGCGGCCACTGAAGCTTTCTTT. Translating gives CASSQEAATEAFF.

The chain employs TRBV3-1 (or the pseudogene TRBV3-2) and TRBJ1-2; D unclear. The CDR3 loop spans 12 amino acids. Germline lookup yields CDR1 LGHDT and CDR2 YNNKEL (reference sequence). The V end was cut by 0 bases, the J end by 7 bases, with 6 bases between. The CDR3 coding sequence is TGTGCCAGCAGCCAAGATTGGAGTGGCTACACCTTC. This gives the protein CASSQDWSGYTF.

The chain employs TRBV18 and TRBJ1-1; D possibly corresponds to TRBD1 (5 bases). Germline lookup yields CDR1 KGHSH and CDR2 LQKENI. Trimming pared 3 bases from V and 1 base from J, leaving 9 bases between. The CDR3 spans 14 residues. CDR3 nucleotides: TGTGCCAGCTCACCCGGACACCCGAACACTGAAGCTTTCTTT. Translated: CASSPGHPNTEAFF. The whole variable domain, remainder taken from reference TRBV18 and TRBJ1-1, is NAGVMQNPRHLVRRRGQEARLRCSPMKGHSHVYWYRQLPEEGLKFMVYLQKENIIDESGMPKERFSAEFPKEGPSILRIQQVVRGDSAAYFCASSPGHPNTEAFFGQGTRLTVV.

The genes are TRBV7-6 and TRBJ1-1, with D perhaps TRBD1 (5 bases). CDR3 length: 14 amino acids. Germline-derived CDR1 and CDR2 are SGHVS and FNYEAQ. V was pared by 6 bases and J by 0 bases, with 11 bases between. The CDR3 DNA follows: TGTGCCAGCAGGTCGGGGGGTATGAACACTGAAGCTTTCTTT. Translating gives CASRSGGMNTEAFF.

The chain is built from TRBV5-1 and TRBJ2-2, with TRBD1 matching over 9 bases. The CDR3 totals 14 residues. Losses at the gene ends were 4 bases for V and 6 bases for J; bases not matched to a gene: 4. The germline V gene has CDR1 SGHRS and CDR2 YFSETQ. The CDR3 spells CASSRTGVAGELFF. CDR3 in DNA: TGCGCCAGCAGCCGGACAGGGGTGGCCGGGGAGCTGTTTTTT.

This clone was detected only once. V usage is TRBV24-1 and J usage is TRBJ2-7; no definite D call. Germline values: CDR1 KGHDR, CDR2 SFDVKD. The V and J ends lost 5 bases and 2 bases respectively, with 12 bases between them. The CDR3 contains 14 residues. The CDR3 region has the DNA TGTGCCACCAGTGTCCACGACGCGCCCTACGAGCAGTACTTC. It specifies CATSVHDAPYEQYF.

The chain joins TRBV28 to TRBJ1-1; 9 bases align to TRBD1. With V trimmed by 4 bases and J by 0 bases, 0 bases remained unmatched. This CDR3 is 14 amino acids long. Germline CDR1 reads MDHEN; CDR2 reads SYDVKM. The CDR3 here is CASSWDRVNTEAFF. DNA for the CDR3: TGTGCCAGCAGTTGGGACAGGGTGAACACTGAAGCTTTCTTT. The full variable domain, with the rest looked up from reference TRBV28 and TRBJ1-1, is DVKVTQSSRYLVKRTGEKVFLECVQDMDHENMFWYRQDPGLGLRLIYFSYDVKMKEKGDIPEGYSVSREKKERFSLILESASTNQTSMYLCASSWDRVNTEAFFGQGTRLTVV.

The chain uses TRBV19 and TRBJ1-2; D gene ambiguous. CDR1 and CDR2 from the germline V gene are LNHDA and SQIVND (reference sequence). V was trimmed by 5 bases and J by 4 bases, leaving 8 bases between them. CDR3 length: 12 residues. This CDR3 reads CASSSRGYGYTF. The CDR3 DNA follows: TGTGCCAGTAGTTCCCGCGGCTATGGCTACACCTTC.

J is TRBJ1-4 and V is TRBV3-1 (or the pseudogene TRBV3-2); TRBD1 matches 9 bases. This CDR3 has 16 residues. The V and J ends lost 3 bases and 3 bases, in that order; junction bases with no gene match: 5. Per germline, CDR1 LGHDT and CDR2 YNNKEL (reference sequence). The CDR3 sequence is CASSHRDRVANEKLFF. Here the CDR3 DNA reads TGTGCCAGCAGCCACCGGGACAGGGTGGCTAATGAAAAACTGTTTTTT.

Only one count was recorded for this clone. This chain links TRBV7-2 with TRBJ2-7; possibly TRBD1 for D (6 bases). Germline loops: CDR1 SGHTA, CDR2 FQGNSA. Trimming took off 4 bases at V and 3 bases at J, with 13 bases between the two ends. The CDR3 sequence is 14 residues long. The CDR3: CASSYGTYIYEQYF. CDR3 nucleotides: TGTGCCAGCAGCTACGGGACATATATCTACGAGCAGTACTTC.

The rearrangement links TRBV5-1 to TRBJ1-1; no firm D call. Per germline, CDR1 SGHRS and CDR2 YFSETQ. This CDR3 is built from 16 residues. Trimming pared 0 bases from V and 3 bases from J, leaving 15 bases between. CDR3 in amino acids: CASSLGPGKLYTEAFF. Here the CDR3 DNA reads TGCGCCAGCAGCTTGGGTCCTGGAAAACTTTACACTGAAGCTTTCTTT.

The chain is built from TRBV6-6 and TRBJ1-1, with 9 bases identical to TRBD1. The CDR3 sequence is 15 residues long. The germline V gene encodes CDR1 MNHNY and CDR2 SVGAGI (reference sequence). After removal of 6 bases from V and 1 base from J, the junction contained 6 bases not matched to a gene. CDR3 region: CASRIQGAENTEAFF. CDR3 bases: TGTGCCAGCAGGATACAGGGGGCGGAGAACACTGAAGCTTTCTTT.

J is TRBJ2-6 and V is TRBV5-5; D unresolved. The CDR3 has 17 amino acids. V lost 0 bases and J lost 0, with 10 bases in between. Germline V gene sequence: CDR1 SGHKS, CDR2 YYEKEE (reference sequence). The CDR3 region is CASSLDLPSSGANVLTF. In DNA, the CDR3 is TGTGCCAGCAGCTTGGACTTACCGAGCTCTGGGGCCAACGTCCTGACTTTC. The complete variable domain, with remaining parts taken from reference TRBV5-5 and TRBJ2-6, reads DAGVTQSPTHLIKTRGQQVTLRCSPISGHKSVSWYQQVLGQGPQFIFQYYEKEERGRGNFPDRFSARQFPNYSSELNVNALLLGDSALYLCASSLDLPSSGANVLTFGAGSRLTVL.

For this clone: This is likely a read error, given that the CDR3 carries no conserved phenylalanine or tryptophan at its end. Because the CDR3's place on the DNA is in doubt, the DNA is left out and the CDR3 is given as listed by TCRdb. The V gene is TRBV19, the J gene TRBJ1-5. Germline V CDR1 and CDR2: LNHDA, SQIVND (reference sequence). The CDR3 has 10 amino acids, counting both end residues. The CDR3 region is CASSGTPEPR.